This T cell receptor beta chain was captured in a study of shared clonotypes between healthy human individuals. Germline V lookup: CDR1 SGHDT, CDR2 YYEEEE. Trimming took 1 base from V and 0 from J, leaving 14 bases between them. This CDR3 is built from 17 residues. Measured with immunoSEQ multiplex PCR; TCRdb has only the in-frame clones, and not every one. The repertoire consists of around 370,000 clones, with just over 95% occurring once and the leading ten covering around 0.29%. This receptor was taken from a man between 25 and 39 years old in good health. The V call is TRBV5-6, the J call TRBJ1-3; D possibly corresponds to TRBD1 (5 bases). The sample consisted of memory CD8+ T cells sorted from blood. Subset denoted: CD45RO+ cells pooled with CCR7-negative TemRA cells. The CDR3: CASSLFGASSSGNTIYF. Written as DNA, the CDR3 is TGTGCCAGCAGCTTGTTCGGGGCGTCCAGCTCTGGAAACACCATATATTTT.